These 13 T cell receptor beta chains were sequenced from one sample in a study of blood T cell repertoires in COVID-19. This table comes from immunoSEQ multiplex PCR, and its TCRdb copy is limited to in-frame clones, with some not included. This sample yields approximately 250,000 clones, of which 75% to 90% are seen a single time; approximately 2% belongs to the top ten. Sequencing was done on a sample of peripheral blood. The source of these receptors is a man aged 25-40 years with active or convalescent COVID-19.

The rearrangement uses TRBV3-1 (or the pseudogene TRBV3-2) and TRBJ1-6, with 9 bases that match TRBD1. This CDR3 spans 15 amino acids. V was pared by 5 bases and J by 2 bases, with 1 base of the junction left unmatched. Per the germline V gene, CDR1 is LGHDT and CDR2 is YNNKEL (reference sequence). CDR3 in DNA: TGTGCCAGCAGCACAGGGGGCCCCTATAATTCACCCCTCCACTTT. Protein: CASSTGGPYNSPLHF.

CDR3 DNA: TGTGCCAGCAGCTTAGGTGGGGGCGCGTCCGGGGAGCTGTTTTTT. This encodes CASSLGGGASGELFF. The V and J genes are TRBV7-3 and TRBJ2-2; D is possibly TRBD1 (6 bases). Trimming cost V 2 bases and J 6 bases, with 13 bases left between them. From germline, CDR1 is SGHTA and CDR2 FQGTGA. The CDR3 is 15 amino acids.

CDR3 DNA sequence: TGTGCCAGCGAGGGGGACGGAAACACCATATATTTT. This encodes CASEGDGNTIYF. The rearrangement links TRBV11-2 to TRBJ1-3; tentative D call: TRBD1 (6 bases). V dropped 8 bases and J dropped 4 bases, with 9 bases sitting between them. The CDR3 has 12 residues. Germline V lookup: CDR1 SGHAT, CDR2 FQNNGV.

This clone was recorded a few times. The chain has TRBV4-1 and TRBJ1-1, with D maybe TRBD1 (5 bases). Trimming took off 1 base at V and 14 bases at J, with 20 bases between the two ends. CDR1 and CDR2 (germline): MGHRA, YSYEKL. The CDR3 consists of 14 residues. The CDR3 DNA reads as TGCGCCAGCAGCCAAGTAAGGATGGGGCAGAATAGATTCTTT. It specifies CASSQVRMGQNRFF.

The chain employs TRBV4-2 and TRBJ2-1; 8 bases are shared with TRBD2. The CDR3 length is 18 residues. CDR1 and CDR2 from the germline V gene are LGHNA and YNFKEQ. V trimming: 0 bases; J trimming: 0 bases; junction bases outside the gene matches: 7. As DNA, the CDR3 is TGTGCCAGCAGCCAAGAGCCCGGGGGGGGTGGCTCCTACAATGAGCAGTTCTTC. Encoded protein: CASSQEPGGGGSYNEQFF.

This chain connects TRBV6-7 to TRBJ1-2; a possible D gene is TRBD1 (5 bases). TRBV6-7 is flagged as an ORF with uncertain function. V lost 0 bases to trimming and J lost 2 bases, with 16 bases between them. The CDR3 is 17 amino acids. In DNA, the CDR3 is TGTGCCAGCAGTTACTCGAACGTGCAGGGAATAAACTATGGCTACACCTTC. Encoded protein: CASSYSNVQGINYGYTF.

The chain has TRBV19 and TRBJ2-2; 14 nucleotides agree with TRBD2. This CDR3 has 17 residues. Looked up from germline, CDR1 is LNHDA and CDR2 is SQIVND (reference sequence). V lost 7 bases and J lost 4; bases outside the gene matches: 8. CDR3: CASIGTSGGIGTGELFF. The CDR3 DNA reads as TGTGCCAGTATCGGGACTAGCGGGGGCATCGGCACCGGGGAGCTGTTTTTT.

The chain joins TRBV29-1 to TRBJ1-2; D may be TRBD1 (5 bases). The germline V gene has CDR1 SQVTM and CDR2 ANQGSEA. This CDR3 is built from 14 residues. V shed 2 bases and J shed 0 bases, with 10 bases lying between them. For the CDR3, the DNA is TGCAGCGTTGAATTGGGGGGAGCTAACTATGGCTACACCTTC. It encodes CSVELGGANYGYTF.

The chain uses TRBV7-2 and TRBJ1-6; 8 bases align to TRBD1. CDR3 length equals 15 residues. Germline assignment: CDR1 SGHTA and CDR2 FQGNSA. Unmatched junction bases numbered 12, after V lost 5 bases and J lost 12 bases. Here the CDR3 DNA reads TGTGCCAGCAGCCTCCGGGACAGGTCTTTTGAACCCCTCCACTTT. It specifies CASSLRDRSFEPLHF.

The chain carries TRBV27 and TRBJ1-2, with 8 bases that match TRBD1. J was trimmed by 4 bases and V by 8 bases; bases with no gene match: 12. Germline V gene sequence: CDR1 MNHEY, CDR2 SMNVEV (reference sequence). This CDR3 comprises 15 residues. CDR3: CASRRGAGGAYGYTF. As DNA, the CDR3 is TGTGCCAGCCGCCGTGGGGCAGGGGGCGCCTATGGCTACACCTTC.

The gene calls are TRBV29-1 and TRBJ1-5; no reliable D call. CDR3 size: 12 residues. V lost 4 bases and J 1 base, leaving 5 bases between the germline ends. CDR1 and CDR2 (germline): SQVTM, ANQGSEA. The CDR3 region is CSVVISNQPQHF. The CDR3 nucleotides read TGCAGCGTTGTAATAAGCAATCAGCCCCAGCATTTT.

The chain couples TRBV7-9 to TRBJ2-7, with a weak D call TRBD1 (6 bases). The CDR3 extends over 15 amino acids. Germline V lookup: CDR1 SEHNR, CDR2 FQNEAQ (reference sequence). Between the trimmed V and J ends, which lost 5 bases and 1 base, there was a span of 15 bases. The CDR3 spells CASSPPLDRSYEQYF. CDR3 DNA sequence: TGTGCCAGCAGCCCCCCTCTGGACAGATCCTACGAGCAGTACTTC. Supplemented by reference TRBV7-9 and TRBJ2-7, the full variable domain reads DTGVSQNPRHKITKRGQNVTFRCDPISEHNRLYWYRQTLGQGPEFLTYFQNEAQLEKSRLLSDRFSAERPKGSFSTLEIQRTEQGDSAMYLCASSPPLDRSYEQYFGPGTRLTVT.

V gene TRBV29-1 combines with J gene TRBJ1-3, with a tentative D call TRBD1 (5 bases). The CDR3 loop spans 13 amino acids. Trimming took off 7 bases at V and 3 bases at J, with 13 bases between the two ends. Germline V gives CDR1 SQVTM, CDR2 ANQGSEA. The CDR3 bases are TGCAGCGCTAGGCGGGGCGATGGAAACACCATATATTTT. Translation gives CSARRGDGNTIYF.